The entry below describes one TCR beta chain. The CDR3 runs 15 residues. Germline trimming cut 4 bases from V and 2 bases from J; bases unmatched to any gene: 2. CDR1 is SEHNR and CDR2 is FQNEAQ in the germline V gene (reference sequence). TCRdb keeps only in-frame clones here, not all; method: immunoSEQ multiplex PCR. The sample carries roughly 300,000 clones, under 95% recorded once. This entry comes from a study of blood T cell repertoires in COVID-19. Sequences were obtained from PBMCs or T cells enriched from blood (not recorded which). The chain uses TRBV7-9 and TRBJ2-1, with TRBD1 matching over 10 bases. The sequence came from a woman aged 40 to 49 with acute COVID-19. The CDR3 region is CASSSGTGAYNEQFF. The CDR3 DNA is TGTGCCAGCAGCTCTGGGACAGGGGCCTACAATGAGCAGTTCTTC.